The T cell receptor (beta chain) described here comes from a study of cytomegalovirus exposure and HLA in healthy donors. The assay was immunoSEQ multiplex PCR, and TCRdb's table has in-frame clones only and misses some. The sample includes 90,000 to 100,000 clones, over 75% of them seen just once. The CDR3 has 13 residues. Deletions cut 5 bases from V and 1 base from J, with 8 bases between. From germline, CDR1 is SGHNT and CDR2 YENEEA. As concerns this clone: Its antigen is still unknown.

Findings and caveats of the study: Subsequent analysis of the roughly 120 validation repertoires found a tendency for first-cohort TCR clusters to co-occur. In vitro checks showed that a few CMV-associated chains really do target CMV antigens.

The chain carries TRBV11-3 and TRBJ2-5, with a weak D call TRBD2 (6 bases). Sequencing was performed on PBMCs. This TCR was recovered from a young man in good health and CMV-seropositive. The CDR3 spells CASSRTIQETQYF. In DNA, the CDR3 is TGTGCCAGCAGCCGGACTATCCAAGAGACCCAGTACTTC.